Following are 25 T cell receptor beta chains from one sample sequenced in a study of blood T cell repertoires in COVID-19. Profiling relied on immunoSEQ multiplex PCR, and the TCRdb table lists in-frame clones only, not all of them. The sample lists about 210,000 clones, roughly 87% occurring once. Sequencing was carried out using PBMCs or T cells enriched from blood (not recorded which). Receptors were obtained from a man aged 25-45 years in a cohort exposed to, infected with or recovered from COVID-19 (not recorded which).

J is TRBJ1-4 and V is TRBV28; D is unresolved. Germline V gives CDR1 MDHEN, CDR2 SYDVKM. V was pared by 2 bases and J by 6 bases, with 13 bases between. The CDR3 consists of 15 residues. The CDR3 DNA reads TGTGCCAGCAGTTTAGGGAGTAGTGGAGATGAAAAACTGTTTTTT. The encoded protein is CASSLGSSGDEKLFF.

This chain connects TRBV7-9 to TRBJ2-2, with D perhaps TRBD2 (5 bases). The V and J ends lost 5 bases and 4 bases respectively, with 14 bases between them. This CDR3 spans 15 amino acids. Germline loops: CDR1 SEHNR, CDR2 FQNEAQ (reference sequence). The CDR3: CASSPNRGSTGELFF. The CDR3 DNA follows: TGTGCCAGCAGCCCCAACCGGGGTTCCACCGGGGAGCTGTTTTTT. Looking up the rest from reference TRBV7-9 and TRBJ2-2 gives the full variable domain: DTGVSQNPRHKITKRGQNVTFRCDPISEHNRLYWYRQTLGQGPEFLTYFQNEAQLEKSRLLSDRFSAERPKGSFSTLEIQRTEQGDSAMYLCASSPNRGSTGELFFGEGSRLTVL.

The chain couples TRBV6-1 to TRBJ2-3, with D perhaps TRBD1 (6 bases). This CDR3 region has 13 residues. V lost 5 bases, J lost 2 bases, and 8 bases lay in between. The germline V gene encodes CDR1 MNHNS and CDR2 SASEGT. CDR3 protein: CASSWTDTDTQYF. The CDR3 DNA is TGTGCCAGCAGTTGGACAGACACAGATACGCAGTATTTT.

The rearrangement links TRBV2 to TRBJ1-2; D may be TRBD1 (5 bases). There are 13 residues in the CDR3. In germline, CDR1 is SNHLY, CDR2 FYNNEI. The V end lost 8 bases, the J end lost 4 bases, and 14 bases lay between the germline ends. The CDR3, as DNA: TGTGCCAGCGCGCAGGGAACCGGCTATGGCTACACCTTC. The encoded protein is CASAQGTGYGYTF.

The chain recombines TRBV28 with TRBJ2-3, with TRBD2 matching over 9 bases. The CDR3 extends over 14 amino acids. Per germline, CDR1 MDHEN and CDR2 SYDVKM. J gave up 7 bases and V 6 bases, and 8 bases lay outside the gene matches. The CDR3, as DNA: TGTGCCAGCAGGGTTAGCGGGAGTAGAAATACGCAGTATTTT. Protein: CASRVSGSRNTQYF.

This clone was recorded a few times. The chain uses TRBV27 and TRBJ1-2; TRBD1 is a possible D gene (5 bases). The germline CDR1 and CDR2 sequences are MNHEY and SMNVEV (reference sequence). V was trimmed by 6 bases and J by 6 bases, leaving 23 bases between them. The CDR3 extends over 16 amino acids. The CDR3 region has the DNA TGTGCCAGCAGCGGAGGCGGGGGTTTATGGGAGAATGGCTACACCTTC. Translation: CASSGGGGLWENGYTF.

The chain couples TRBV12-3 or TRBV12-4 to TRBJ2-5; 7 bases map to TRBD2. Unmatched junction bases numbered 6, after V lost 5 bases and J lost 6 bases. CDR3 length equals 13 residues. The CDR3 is CASSPRTRQTQYF. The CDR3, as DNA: TGTGCCAGCAGTCCTCGGACTAGGCAGACCCAGTACTTC.

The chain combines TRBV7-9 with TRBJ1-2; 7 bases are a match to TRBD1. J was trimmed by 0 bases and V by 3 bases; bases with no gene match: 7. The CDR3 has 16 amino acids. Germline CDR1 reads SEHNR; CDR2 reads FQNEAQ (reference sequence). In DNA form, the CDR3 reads TGTGCCAGCAGCTTGGGACAGAAGTTAGCTAACTATGGCTACACCTTC. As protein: CASSLGQKLANYGYTF. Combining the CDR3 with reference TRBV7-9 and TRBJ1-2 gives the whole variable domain DTGVSQNPRHKITKRGQNVTFRCDPISEHNRLYWYRQTLGQGPEFLTYFQNEAQLEKSRLLSDRFSAERPKGSFSTLEIQRTEQGDSAMYLCASSLGQKLANYGYTFGSGTRLTVV.

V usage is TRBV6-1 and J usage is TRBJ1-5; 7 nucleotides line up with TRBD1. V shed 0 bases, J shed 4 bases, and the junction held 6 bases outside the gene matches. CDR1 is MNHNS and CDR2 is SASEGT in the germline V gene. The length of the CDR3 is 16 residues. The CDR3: CASSEARRTGNQPQHF. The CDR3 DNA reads TGTGCCAGCAGTGAAGCCCGAAGGACAGGAAATCAGCCCCAGCATTTT.

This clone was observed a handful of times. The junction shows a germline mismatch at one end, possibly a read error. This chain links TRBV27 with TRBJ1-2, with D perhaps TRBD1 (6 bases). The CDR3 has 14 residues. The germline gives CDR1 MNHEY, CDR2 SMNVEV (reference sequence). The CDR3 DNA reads TGTGCCAGCAGTTTATCGACCAAAATAACGGGACACCTCTTC. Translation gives CASSLSTKITGHLF.

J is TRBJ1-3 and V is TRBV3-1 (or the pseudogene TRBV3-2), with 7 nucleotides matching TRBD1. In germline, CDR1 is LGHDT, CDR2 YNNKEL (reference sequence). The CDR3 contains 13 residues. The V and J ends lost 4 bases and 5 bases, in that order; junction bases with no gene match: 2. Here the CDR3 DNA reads TGTGCCAGCAGCCGGGACAGTAGAAACACCATATATTTT. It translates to CASSRDSRNTIYF.

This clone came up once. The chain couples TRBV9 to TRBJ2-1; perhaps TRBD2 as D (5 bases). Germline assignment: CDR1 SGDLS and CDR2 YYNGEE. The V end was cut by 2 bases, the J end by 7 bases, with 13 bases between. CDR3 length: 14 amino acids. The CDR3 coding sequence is TGTGCCAGCAGCGTGATGGGGAGCACTAATGAGCAGTTCTTC. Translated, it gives CASSVMGSTNEQFF.

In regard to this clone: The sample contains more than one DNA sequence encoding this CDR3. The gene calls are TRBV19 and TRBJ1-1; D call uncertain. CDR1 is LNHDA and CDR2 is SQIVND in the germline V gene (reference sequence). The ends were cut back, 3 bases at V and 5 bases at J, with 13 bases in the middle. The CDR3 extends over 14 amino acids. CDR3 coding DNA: TGTGCCAGTAGTATTTCCGGGGTAGGGACTGAAGCTTTCTTT. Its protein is CASSISGVGTEAFF.

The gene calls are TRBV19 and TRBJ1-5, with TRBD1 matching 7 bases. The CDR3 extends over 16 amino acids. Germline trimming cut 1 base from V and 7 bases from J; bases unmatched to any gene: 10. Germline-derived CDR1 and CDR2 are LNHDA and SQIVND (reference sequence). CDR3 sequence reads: CASSIGQGFIGQPQHF. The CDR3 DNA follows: TGTGCCAGTAGTATAGGACAGGGTTTTATCGGCCAGCCCCAGCATTTT.

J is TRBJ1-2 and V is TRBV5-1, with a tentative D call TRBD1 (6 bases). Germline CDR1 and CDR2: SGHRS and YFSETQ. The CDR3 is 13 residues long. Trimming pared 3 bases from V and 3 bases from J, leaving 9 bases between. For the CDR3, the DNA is TGCGCCAGCAGCTCAGGGGTGGACTATGGCTACACCTTC. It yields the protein CASSSGVDYGYTF.

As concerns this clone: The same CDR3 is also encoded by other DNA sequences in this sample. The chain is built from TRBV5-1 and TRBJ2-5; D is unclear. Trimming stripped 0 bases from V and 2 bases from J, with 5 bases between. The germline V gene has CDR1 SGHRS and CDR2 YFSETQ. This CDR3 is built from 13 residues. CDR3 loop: CASSLGSQETQYF. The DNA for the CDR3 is TGCGCCAGCAGCTTGGGGAGTCAAGAGACCCAGTACTTC.

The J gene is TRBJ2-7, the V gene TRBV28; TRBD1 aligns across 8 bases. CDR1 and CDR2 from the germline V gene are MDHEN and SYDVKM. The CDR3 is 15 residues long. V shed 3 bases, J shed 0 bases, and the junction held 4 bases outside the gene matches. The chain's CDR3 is CASSFRDRSSYEQYF. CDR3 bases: TGTGCCAGCAGTTTCCGGGACAGGAGCTCCTACGAGCAGTACTTC.

The CDR3 bases are TGTGCCAGCAGCCTGACTAGCCAACAAGAGACCCAGTACTTC. It yields the protein CASSLTSQQETQYF. V is TRBV11-1 and J is TRBJ2-5; TRBD2 aligns across 7 bases. The CDR3 has 14 amino acids. Looked up from germline, CDR1 is SGHAT and CDR2 is FQDESV (reference sequence). The V and J ends lost 5 bases and 2 bases, in that order; junction bases with no gene match: 5. The full variable domain, rest sourced from reference TRBV11-1 and TRBJ2-5, is EAEVAQSPRYKITEKSQAVAFWCDPISGHATLYWYRQILGQGPELLVQFQDESVVDDSQLPKDRFSAERLKGVDSTLKIQPAELGDSAMYLCASSLTSQQETQYFGPGTRLLVL.

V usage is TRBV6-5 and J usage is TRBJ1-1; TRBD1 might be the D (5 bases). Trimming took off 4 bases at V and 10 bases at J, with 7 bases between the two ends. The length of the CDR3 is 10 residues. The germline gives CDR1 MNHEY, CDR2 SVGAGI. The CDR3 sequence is CASSSGGAFF. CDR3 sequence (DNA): TGTGCCAGCAGTTCGGGGGGAGCTTTCTTT.

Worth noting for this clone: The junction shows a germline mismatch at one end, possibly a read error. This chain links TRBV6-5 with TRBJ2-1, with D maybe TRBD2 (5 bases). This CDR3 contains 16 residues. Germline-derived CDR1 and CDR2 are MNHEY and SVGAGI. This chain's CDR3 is CASSYSAAGSYNEQFF. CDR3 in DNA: TGTGCCAGCAGCTACTCGGCCGCGGGCTCCTACAATGAGCAGTTCTTC.

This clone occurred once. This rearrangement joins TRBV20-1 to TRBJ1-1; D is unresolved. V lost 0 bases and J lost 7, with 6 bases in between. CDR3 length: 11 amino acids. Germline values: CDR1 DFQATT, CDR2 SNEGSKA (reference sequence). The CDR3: CSARESLEAFF. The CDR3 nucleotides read TGCAGTGCTAGAGAGTCCCTTGAAGCTTTCTTT.

CDR3 in amino acids: CASSRRYTGISGGEQYF. Written as DNA, the CDR3 is TGCGCCAGCAGCCGGAGATACACCGGGATCTCGGGTGGCGAGCAGTACTTC. The gene calls are TRBV4-1 and TRBJ2-7; the D gene is possibly TRBD2 (5 bases). There are 17 residues in the CDR3. V was trimmed by 4 bases and J by 6 bases, leaving 25 bases between them. Germline V gene lookup returns CDR1 MGHRA and CDR2 YSYEKL.

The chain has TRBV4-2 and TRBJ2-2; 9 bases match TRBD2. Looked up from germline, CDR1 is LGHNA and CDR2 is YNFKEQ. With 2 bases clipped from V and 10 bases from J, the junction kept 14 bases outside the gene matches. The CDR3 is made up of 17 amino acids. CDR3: CASSQHEAGGPTEELFF. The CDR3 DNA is TGTGCCAGCAGCCAACATGAGGCGGGAGGGCCTACAGAGGAGCTGTTTTTT.

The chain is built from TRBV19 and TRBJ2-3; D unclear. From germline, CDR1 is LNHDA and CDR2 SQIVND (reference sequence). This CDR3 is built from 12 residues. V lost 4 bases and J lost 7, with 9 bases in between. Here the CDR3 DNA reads TGTGCCAGTAGTAGCCAGGCCAATACGCAGTATTTT. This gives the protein CASSSQANTQYF.

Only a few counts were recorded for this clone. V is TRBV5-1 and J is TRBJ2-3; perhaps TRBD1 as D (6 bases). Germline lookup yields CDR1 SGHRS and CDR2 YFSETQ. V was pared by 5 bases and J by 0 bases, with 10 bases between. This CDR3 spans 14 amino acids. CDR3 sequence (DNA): TGCGCCAGCAGTCGACAGGCTAGCACAGATACGCAGTATTTT. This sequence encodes CASSRQASTDTQYF.